A single sample is the source of the 29 T cell receptor beta chains below, sequenced in a study of cytomegalovirus exposure and HLA in healthy donors. With 60 Vbeta and 13 Jbeta primers, the PCR was carried out. The data were produced by immunoSEQ multiplex PCR, yet TCRdb's version contains in-frame clones alone and is incomplete. This sample has about 170,000 clones, with nearly 80% found just once. The sequenced sample was PBMCs. The receptors here all came from a woman aged 50 to 60 in good health and CMV-seropositive.

The chain uses TRBV7-2 and TRBJ2-6; unclear D gene. The length of the CDR3 is 14 residues. The V end lost 5 bases, the J end lost 0 bases, and 5 bases lay between the germline ends. The germline gives CDR1 SGHTA, CDR2 FQGNSA. The chain's CDR3 is CASSLFSGANVLTF. For the CDR3, the DNA is TGTGCCAGCAGCCTCTTCTCTGGGGCCAACGTCCTGACTTTC.

In this sample, this clone turned up once. The gene calls are TRBV19 and TRBJ1-5; 7 nucleotides agree with TRBD1. This CDR3 has 16 amino acids. After removal of 5 bases from V and 1 base from J, the junction contained 8 bases not matched to a gene. The germline CDR1 and CDR2 sequences are LNHDA and SQIVND (reference sequence). Here the CDR3 DNA reads TGTGCCAGTAGTCCACCCGGGACAGCAAGCAATCAGCCCCAGCATTTT. It codes for CASSPPGTASNQPQHF.

This sequence joins TRBV9 and TRBJ1-4, with D perhaps TRBD1 (6 bases). Germline CDR1 SGDLS, CDR2 YYNGEE. The CDR3 contains 17 residues. The V end lost 0 bases, the J end lost 6 bases, and 18 bases lay between the germline ends. CDR3: CASSVDQGFAGDEKLFF. DNA for the CDR3: TGTGCCAGCAGCGTAGACCAGGGGTTTGCCGGGGATGAAAAACTGTTTTTT.

The gene calls are TRBV2 and TRBJ1-5; D uncertain. The CDR3 length is 13 residues. V lost 5 bases, J lost 5 bases, and 10 bases lay in between. Germline V gene sequence: CDR1 SNHLY, CDR2 FYNNEI. CDR3 DNA: TGTGCCAGCAGTCAAGACGGTTATCAGCCCCAGCATTTT. Its translation: CASSQDGYQPQHF.

This clone was detected only once. V usage is TRBV5-1 and J usage is TRBJ1-5; maybe TRBD1 (6 bases). Trimming removed 2 bases at V and 3 bases at J, with 9 bases between. The CDR3 is 14 residues long. Looked up from germline, CDR1 is SGHRS and CDR2 is YFSETQ. The CDR3 DNA is TGCGCCAGCAGCTTCGGGGGGCACAATCAGCCCCAGCATTTT. It codes for CASSFGGHNQPQHF. Complete variable domain (other parts from reference TRBV5-1 and TRBJ1-5): KAGVTQTPRYLIKTRGQQVTLSCSPISGHRSVSWYQQTPGQGLQFLFEYFSETQRNKGNFPGRFSGRQFSNSRSEMNVSTLELGDSALYLCASSFGGHNQPQHFGDGTRLSIL.

This chain connects TRBV28 to TRBJ1-5, with D possibly matching TRBD1 (5 bases). Germline V gene sequence: CDR1 MDHEN, CDR2 SYDVKM. The CDR3 is 15 amino acids. Deletions cut 2 bases from V and 2 bases from J, with 10 bases between. This chain's CDR3 is CASSLGGSGNQPQHF. DNA of the CDR3: TGTGCCAGCAGTTTAGGGGGGTCCGGCAATCAGCCCCAGCATTTT.

The gene calls are TRBV6-5 and TRBJ1-3; TRBD1 matches 7 bases. The CDR3 consists of 13 residues. The germline V gene has CDR1 MNHEY and CDR2 SVGAGI. V shed 7 bases and J 2 bases; nucleotides not matched to a gene: 2. As DNA, the CDR3 is TGTGCCAGCACCACAGGGGCTGGAAACACCATATATTTT. Translation: CASTTGAGNTIYF.

J is TRBJ1-5 and V is TRBV5-4; the D is unclear. Trimming took off 3 bases at V and 4 bases at J, with 8 bases between the two ends. Germline loops: CDR1 SGHNT, CDR2 YYREEE (reference sequence). The CDR3 runs 13 residues. The CDR3 reads CASSSPGNQPQHF. DNA for the CDR3: TGTGCCAGCAGCTCCCCGGGTAATCAGCCCCAGCATTTT.

The chain joins TRBV5-1 to TRBJ1-5, with a weak D call TRBD1 (5 bases). This CDR3 region has 15 residues. Germline loops: CDR1 SGHRS, CDR2 YFSETQ. V lost 0 bases and J 0 bases, leaving 7 bases between the germline ends. CDR3 protein: CASSLEGHSNQPQHF. The DNA for the CDR3 is TGCGCCAGCAGCTTGGAAGGACATAGCAATCAGCCCCAGCATTTT.

This clone was detected a few times. This chain uses TRBV28 with TRBJ1-5, with TRBD1 as a possible D gene (6 bases). The length of the CDR3 is 15 residues. Trimming took off 2 bases at V and 6 bases at J, with 14 bases between the two ends. CDR1 and CDR2 (germline): MDHEN, SYDVKM. The CDR3 sequence is CASSLDTGLSQPQHF. The DNA for the CDR3 is TGTGCCAGCAGTTTAGACACAGGGTTAAGTCAGCCCCAGCATTTT.

V is TRBV29-1 and J is TRBJ2-7, with TRBD2 matching over 9 bases. Looked up from germline, CDR1 is SQVTM and CDR2 is ANQGSEA. With 6 bases clipped from V and 0 bases from J, the junction kept 15 bases outside the gene matches. There are 17 residues in the CDR3. CDR3 bases: TGCAGCGTCGTACGACCAGATTGGACTAGCGTCTCCTACGAGCAGTACTTC. Translating gives CSVVRPDWTSVSYEQYF.

The chain carries TRBV10-3 and TRBJ2-7; 12 bases fit TRBD2. CDR3 size: 16 residues. V gave up 11 bases and J gave up 1 base; unmatched junction bases: 12. Per the germline V gene, CDR1 is ENHRY and CDR2 is SYGVKD. This chain's CDR3 is CASRTSGEGHSYEQYF. The CDR3 bases are TGTGCCTCGAGGACTAGCGGGGAGGGCCATTCCTACGAGCAGTACTTC.

The chain uses TRBV11-2 and TRBJ2-5; 11 positions match TRBD1. Germline CDR1 and CDR2: SGHAT and FQNNGV. The CDR3 is 16 amino acids. V was clipped by 1 base and J by 2 bases; unmatched bases: 3. CDR3 sequence: CASSLVGQGAQETQYF. As DNA, the CDR3 is TGTGCCAGCAGCTTAGTTGGACAGGGGGCTCAAGAGACCCAGTACTTC.

The J gene is TRBJ1-1, the V gene TRBV2; 7 nucleotides match TRBD1. The CDR3 length is 13 residues. The germline CDR1 and CDR2 sequences are SNHLY and FYNNEI. Germline trimming cut 6 bases from V and 1 base from J; bases unmatched to any gene: 2. CDR3 residues: CASRGQQNTEAFF. The CDR3 DNA reads TGTGCCAGCAGGGGACAGCAGAACACTGAAGCTTTCTTT.

The chain couples TRBV10-3 to TRBJ2-7, with 7 nucleotides matching TRBD1. From germline, CDR1 is ENHRY and CDR2 SYGVKD. Losses at the gene ends were 4 bases for V and 4 bases for J; bases not matched to a gene: 10. CDR3 length equals 15 residues. The CDR3 region is CAISGTGTDYYEQYF. In DNA, the CDR3 is TGTGCCATCAGTGGAACCGGGACAGACTATTACGAGCAGTACTTC.

V usage is TRBV5-6 and J usage is TRBJ1-1; tentative D call: TRBD1 (5 bases). CDR3 size: 14 residues. Germline lookup yields CDR1 SGHDT and CDR2 YYEEEE. V was cut by 5 bases and J by 1 base, with 12 bases left in between. For the CDR3, the DNA is TGTGCCAGCAGTCCCTGGACACCGAACACTGAAGCTTTCTTT. It codes for CASSPWTPNTEAFF.

J is TRBJ2-7 and V is TRBV11-2; TRBD2 matches 12 bases. Germline assignment: CDR1 SGHAT and CDR2 FQNNGV. CDR3 length: 18 residues. Trimming cost V 1 base and J 3 bases; bases outside gene matches: 10. The CDR3 here is CASSLAPSGGARLYEQYF. Written as DNA, the CDR3 is TGTGCCAGCAGCTTAGCCCCTAGCGGGGGGGCTCGGCTCTACGAGCAGTACTTC.

The chain recombines TRBV18 with TRBJ2-3; D may be TRBD1 (5 bases). Trimming removed 2 bases at V and 2 bases at J, with 8 bases between. The CDR3 spans 14 residues. Germline loops: CDR1 KGHSH, CDR2 LQKENI. The CDR3 DNA reads TGTGCCAGCTCACCAGGACACTACACAGATACGCAGTATTTT. It specifies CASSPGHYTDTQYF.

CDR3 sequence reads: CASSPGGAVVDEKLFF. The CDR3 bases are TGTGCCAGCAGCCCCGGGGGGGCGGTAGTGGATGAAAAACTGTTTTTT. This chain uses TRBV5-8 with TRBJ1-4; D is possibly TRBD1 (6 bases). The CDR3 contains 16 residues. Trimming stripped 4 bases from V and 6 bases from J, with 19 bases between. CDR1 and CDR2 (germline): SGHTS, YDEGEE.

The genes are TRBV9 and TRBJ1-2; maybe TRBD1 (5 bases). The germline V and J ends were trimmed by 0 bases and 5 bases, with 11 bases remaining between them. The CDR3 totals 14 residues. Germline values: CDR1 SGDLS, CDR2 YYNGEE. For the CDR3, the DNA is TGTGCCAGCAGCGTAGGGCAGGGTGGATATGGCTACACCTTC. The encoded protein is CASSVGQGGYGYTF.

This chain links TRBV5-1 with TRBJ2-3, with TRBD2 as a possible D gene (5 bases). The ends were cut back, 0 bases at V and 3 bases at J, with 11 bases in the middle. The CDR3 is 15 residues long. In germline, CDR1 is SGHRS, CDR2 YFSETQ. CDR3 region: CASSLAGGWTDTQYF. For the CDR3, the DNA is TGCGCCAGCAGCTTGGCCGGAGGATGGACAGATACGCAGTATTTT.

The chain employs TRBV4-3 and TRBJ1-4; tentative D call: TRBD1 (5 bases). V was cut by 0 bases and J by 2 bases, with 13 bases left in between. Per the germline V gene, CDR1 is LGHNA and CDR2 is YSLEER. The CDR3 consists of 17 residues. The CDR3, as DNA: TGCGCCAGCAGCCAAGATTTTAGTAAGGGGACTAATGAAAAACTGTTTTTT. Amino acids: CASSQDFSKGTNEKLFF.

V is TRBV10-2 and J is TRBJ2-1, with 7 bases lining up with TRBD1. This CDR3 region has 13 residues. V shed 8 bases, J shed 4 bases, and the junction held 5 bases outside the gene matches. Germline assignment: CDR1 WSHSY and CDR2 SAAADI. CDR3 protein: CASRGQPYNEQFF. The CDR3 region has the DNA TGCGCCAGCCGGGGACAGCCTTACAATGAGCAGTTCTTC.

The genes are TRBV7-2 and TRBJ1-1, with D possibly being TRBD1 (6 bases). This CDR3 spans 14 amino acids. Germline values: CDR1 SGHTA, CDR2 FQGNSA. Trimming pared 5 bases from V and 5 bases from J, leaving 15 bases between. DNA of the CDR3: TGTGCCAGCAGCCGGCAAACAGGGAATACTGAAGCTTTCTTT. Protein sequence: CASSRQTGNTEAFF. Complete variable domain (other parts from reference TRBV7-2 and TRBJ1-1): GAGVSQSPSNKVTEKGKDVELRCDPISGHTALYWYRQSLGQGLEFLIYFQGNSAPDKSGLPSDRFSAERTGGSVSTLTIQRTQQEDSAVYLCASSRQTGNTEAFFGQGTRLTVV.

This clone was observed a few times. The junction departs from germline at one end; a sequencing error may be responsible. The rearrangement uses TRBV7-7 and TRBJ2-5; D is possibly TRBD1 (5 bases). Germline V gene sequence: CDR1 SSHAT, CDR2 FNYEAQ (reference sequence). This CDR3 spans 13 amino acids. Here the CDR3 DNA reads TGTGCTAGCAGCAGAGCAGGGCAAGAGACCCAGTACTTC. Amino acid sequence: CASSRAGQETQYF.

The rearrangement joins TRBV6-1 to TRBJ2-7, with D unclear. With 6 bases removed from V and 6 bases from J, the gap between germline ends came to 12 bases. The CDR3 loop spans 12 amino acids. CDR1 MNHNS and CDR2 SASEGT come from the germline V gene. CDR3 coding DNA: TGTGCCAGCAGATTCGGGTCGGTCGAGCAGTACTTC. Its translation: CASRFGSVEQYF.

This clone was counted a single time. The chain links TRBV4-1 to TRBJ1-4; D is undetermined. V lost 1 base and J lost 6, with 9 bases in between. This CDR3 comprises 14 residues. In germline, CDR1 is MGHRA, CDR2 YSYEKL. This CDR3 is CASSQVGDYEKLFF. CDR3 in DNA: TGCGCCAGCAGCCAAGTCGGGGATTATGAAAAACTGTTTTTT.

This clone was counted a single time. This sequence joins TRBV18 and TRBJ2-7; TRBD1 matches 10 bases. V was pared by 6 bases and J by 4 bases, with 9 bases of the junction left unmatched. The CDR3 consists of 15 residues. Per the germline V gene, CDR1 is KGHSH and CDR2 is LQKENI. CDR3 loop: CASSMPGQGSYEQYF. Here the CDR3 DNA reads TGTGCCAGCTCGATGCCGGGACAGGGGTCATACGAGCAGTACTTC.

The chain employs TRBV9 and TRBJ2-7; 10 bases line up with TRBD2. Germline assignment: CDR1 SGDLS and CDR2 YYNGEE. This CDR3 has 17 amino acids. J lost 0 bases, V lost 2 bases, and 8 bases had no gene match. CDR3 sequence: CASSVLSGRISSYEQYF. Here the CDR3 DNA reads TGTGCCAGCAGCGTCCTTAGCGGGAGGATCAGCTCCTACGAGCAGTACTTC.